This T cell receptor (beta chain) is drawn from a study of OX40 agonist ivuxolimab in advanced cancers. Per germline, CDR1 SGHRS and CDR2 YFSETQ. The CDR3 length is 15 residues. Trimming took 3 bases from V and 0 from J, leaving 7 bases between them. TCRdb's copy holds only in-frame clones and misses some; the assay was immunoSEQ multiplex PCR. The table shows 70,000 to 95,000 clones, with 90% to 95% occurring only once. This specimen was CD4+ or CD8+ T cells sorted from blood, taken in a trial of the OX40 agonist ivuxolimab. This clonotype was sampled from an adult with an advanced solid tumor such as melanoma, head and neck, liver or kidney cancer. The chain combines TRBV5-1 with TRBJ2-6, with no clear D. CDR3 nucleotides: TGCGCCAGCAGCTCCGGCAACTCTGGGGCCAACGTCCTGACTTTC. It translates to CASSSGNSGANVLTF.